The 15 T cell receptor beta chains given below trace back to one sample, sequenced in a study of T cells after yellow fever vaccination. One entry per CDR3 protein, called by TCRdb with MiXCR from the 5' RACE reads. The sample holds approximately 93,000 distinct CDR3 sequences, less than 6% seen once. Specimen: CD8+ T cells sorted from PBMCs, collected 10 days after the yellow fever booster vaccination. The receptors originated from a man aged 18 to 30 who received the YFV17D yellow fever vaccine.

This clonotype has at least ten counts. The genes are TRBV25-1 and TRBJ2-7; D unclear. The CDR3 runs 11 residues. CDR1 is MGHDK and CDR2 is SYGVNS in the germline V gene. The ends were cut back, 5 bases at V and 2 bases at J, with 4 bases in the middle. In DNA form, the CDR3 reads TGTGCCAGCAGTAGGGCCTACGAGCAGTACTTC. Its translation: CASSRAYEQYF.

V usage is TRBV7-9 and J usage is TRBJ1-1; weak D call: TRBD1 (5 bases). The V end lost 5 bases, the J end lost 7 bases, and 20 bases lay between the germline ends. CDR1 SEHNR and CDR2 FQNEAQ come from the germline V gene (reference sequence). The CDR3 spans 15 residues. CDR3 amino acids: CASSPTDGANHEAFF. The CDR3 DNA follows: TGTGCCAGCAGCCCGACTGACGGGGCCAATCATGAAGCTTTCTTT.

This clonotype occurred a few times. The rearrangement joins TRBV6-6 to TRBJ1-5, with unresolved D. The V end lost 0 bases, the J end lost 2 bases, and 8 bases lay between the germline ends. Germline lookup yields CDR1 MNHNY and CDR2 SVGAGI (reference sequence). This CDR3 region has 15 residues. Here the CDR3 reads CASSYSRQGNQPQHF. The DNA of the CDR3 is TGTGCCAGCAGTTACTCCAGGCAAGGCAATCAGCCCCAGCATTTT.

This clonotype has a handful of counts. The chain is built from TRBV4-1 and TRBJ1-1; perhaps TRBD1 as D (6 bases). This CDR3 comprises 15 residues. V lost 5 bases to trimming and J lost 3 bases, with 16 bases between them. Per germline, CDR1 MGHRA and CDR2 YSYEKL. In DNA form, the CDR3 reads TGCGCCAGCAGCGAGCACGGGGCAGGGGACACTGAAGCTTTCTTT. Translation: CASSEHGAGDTEAFF.

The V gene is TRBV6-2 or TRBV6-3, the J gene TRBJ2-1; the D gene is possibly TRBD1 (5 bases). Trimming removed 7 bases from V and 4 bases from J, with 8 bases in between. Germline lookup yields CDR1 MNHEY and CDR2 SVGEGT. The CDR3 consists of 12 residues. CDR3 amino acids: CASTDSYNEQFF. The CDR3 DNA sequence: TGTGCCAGCACCGACAGTTACAATGAGCAGTTCTTC.

CDR3 bases: TGTGCCAGCAGTGTTGCAGGGGGCTCACACGAGCAGTACTTC. This sequence encodes CASSVAGGSHEQYF. The chain employs TRBV2 and TRBJ2-7, with 8 positions matching TRBD1. V shed 4 bases and J 5 bases; nucleotides not matched to a gene: 7. This CDR3 spans 14 amino acids. Germline CDR1 reads SNHLY; CDR2 reads FYNNEI.

This clonotype was found many times. The V gene is TRBV6-1, the J gene TRBJ2-1; D may be TRBD2 (6 bases). In germline, CDR1 is MNHNS, CDR2 SASEGT. CDR3 length: 14 residues. V lost 8 bases to trimming and J lost 0 bases, with 11 bases between them. In DNA form, the CDR3 reads TGTGCCAGCTCGCGGGGCGTCTCCTACAATGAGCAGTTCTTC. Translation: CASSRGVSYNEQFF.

CDR3 residues: CASSWEGEAFF. As DNA, the CDR3 is TGTGCCAGCAGCTGGGAGGGAGAAGCTTTCTTT. This chain links TRBV5-4 with TRBJ1-1; D remains unclear. This CDR3 has 11 residues. V lost 3 bases and J 8 bases, leaving 8 bases between the germline ends. From germline, CDR1 is SGHNT and CDR2 YYREEE (reference sequence).

The V and J genes are TRBV25-1 and TRBJ2-1, with D uncertain. Per germline, CDR1 MGHDK and CDR2 SYGVNS. The CDR3 extends over 13 amino acids. V was clipped by 3 bases and J by 6 bases, with 9 bases between them. This CDR3 reads CASSDLSANEQFF. For the CDR3, the DNA is TGTGCCAGCAGTGACCTTTCAGCCAATGAGCAGTTCTTC.

This clonotype was detected a few times. This chain links TRBV7-9 with TRBJ1-3; no definite D call. The CDR3 sequence is 16 residues long. V was shortened by 3 bases and J by 0 bases, with 12 bases between the two germline ends. Germline V CDR1 and CDR2: SEHNR, FQNEAQ (reference sequence). The CDR3 reads CASSLSAALSGNTIYF. Written as DNA, the CDR3 is TGTGCCAGCAGCTTGTCTGCTGCCCTCTCTGGAAACACCATATATTTT.

The genes are TRBV5-4 and TRBJ2-1; 7 nucleotides line up with TRBD1. Germline V gives CDR1 SGHNT, CDR2 YYREEE (reference sequence). Unmatched junction bases numbered 2, after V lost 1 base and J lost 1 base. The CDR3 runs 15 residues. The CDR3 region is CASSLPGQSYNEQFF. CDR3 sequence (DNA): TGTGCCAGCAGCTTGCCGGGACAGTCCTACAATGAGCAGTTCTTC.

This clonotype was seen only a few times. J is TRBJ1-3 and V is TRBV4-3; D unresolved. This CDR3 has 16 residues. The V end was cut by 0 bases, the J end by 0 bases, with 9 bases between. The germline gives CDR1 LGHNA, CDR2 YSLEER. CDR3: CASSQDTQHSGNTIYF. CDR3 bases: TGCGCCAGCAGCCAAGACACCCAGCACTCTGGAAACACCATATATTTT.

This clonotype was observed a few times. This chain uses TRBV11-2 with TRBJ1-3; D is unclear. Germline V gene lookup returns CDR1 SGHAT and CDR2 FQNNGV. Trimming left V 5 bases short and J 3 bases short, with 14 bases between. The CDR3 covers 15 residues. The CDR3, as DNA: TGTGCCAGCAGCCTTCGTGCCCTAGATGGAAACACCATATATTTT. Translated, it gives CASSLRALDGNTIYF.

A few counts support this clonotype. The junction does not match germline at one end; this may be a read error. The genes are TRBV6-2 or TRBV6-3 and TRBJ1-6; TRBD1 might be the D (5 bases). The CDR3 is 15 residues long. CDR1 is MNHEY and CDR2 is SVGEGT in the germline V gene. The CDR3 DNA follows: TGTTCCAGCAGTTACCGACAGCCCGGTGCGTCGCCCCTCCACTTT. Its protein product is CSSSYRQPGASPLHF.

This clonotype was picked up many times. The chain employs TRBV7-2 and TRBJ2-7; 13 bases agree with TRBD2. The CDR3 loop spans 15 amino acids. Trimming cost V 5 bases and J 2 bases; bases outside gene matches: 3. Per germline, CDR1 SGHTA and CDR2 FQGNSA. This chain's CDR3 is CASSLLAGGTYEQYV. CDR3 DNA: TGTGCCAGCAGCCTACTAGCGGGGGGGACCTACGAGCAGTACGTC.